The clone carrying this T cell receptor beta chain was observed a handful of times. This sample is drawn from a study of human T cells and chemical hapten exposure. For the study at large: Patch tests of 0.01% DPC on the upper back were read at 6 days. Per-sample TCR yields varied mainly from small pooled library volume differences.

Trimming took 3 bases from V and 0 from J, leaving 15 bases between them. The CDR3 has 15 residues. Germline CDR1 DFQATT, CDR2 SNEGSKA (reference sequence). The time point is: patch test 2, 6 weeks after DPC sensitization. The treatment is: therapeutic diphenylcyclopropenone sensitization with weekly scalp DPC. People who gave samples had alopecia, were 18 to 70 years old, and were suitable for DPC. TCRdb reprocessed the RACE reads with MiXCR, giving one entry per CDR3 protein. This table has some 100,000 distinct CDR3 sequences, about a tenth appearing once. The V and J genes are TRBV20-1 and TRBJ2-7; D uncertain. The input for sequencing was whole blood, taken in connection with sensitization to the hapten diphenylcyclopropenone (DPC). The receptor's source is a woman between 35 and 50 years old with alopecia areata. Some clones in this sample may be carry-over from other donors' samples. CDR3 residues: CSASIWASSSYEQYF. CDR3 nucleotides: TGCAGTGCTAGTATCTGGGCCTCCAGCTCCTACGAGCAGTACTTC.